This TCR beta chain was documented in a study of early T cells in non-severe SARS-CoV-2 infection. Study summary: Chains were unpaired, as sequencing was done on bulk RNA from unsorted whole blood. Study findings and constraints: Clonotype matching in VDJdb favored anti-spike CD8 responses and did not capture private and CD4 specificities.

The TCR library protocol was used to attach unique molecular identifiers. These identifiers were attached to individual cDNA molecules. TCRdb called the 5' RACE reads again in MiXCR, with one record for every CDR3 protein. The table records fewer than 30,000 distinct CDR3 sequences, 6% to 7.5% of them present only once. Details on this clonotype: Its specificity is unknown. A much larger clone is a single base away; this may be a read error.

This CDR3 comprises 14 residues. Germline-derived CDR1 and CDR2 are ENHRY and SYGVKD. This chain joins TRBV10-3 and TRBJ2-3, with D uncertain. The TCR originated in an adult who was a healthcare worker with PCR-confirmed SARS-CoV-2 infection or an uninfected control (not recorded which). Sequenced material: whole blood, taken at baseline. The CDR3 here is CGISDSRDTDTQYF. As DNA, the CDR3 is TGTGGCATCAGTGACTCCAGAGACACAGATACGCAGTATTTT.